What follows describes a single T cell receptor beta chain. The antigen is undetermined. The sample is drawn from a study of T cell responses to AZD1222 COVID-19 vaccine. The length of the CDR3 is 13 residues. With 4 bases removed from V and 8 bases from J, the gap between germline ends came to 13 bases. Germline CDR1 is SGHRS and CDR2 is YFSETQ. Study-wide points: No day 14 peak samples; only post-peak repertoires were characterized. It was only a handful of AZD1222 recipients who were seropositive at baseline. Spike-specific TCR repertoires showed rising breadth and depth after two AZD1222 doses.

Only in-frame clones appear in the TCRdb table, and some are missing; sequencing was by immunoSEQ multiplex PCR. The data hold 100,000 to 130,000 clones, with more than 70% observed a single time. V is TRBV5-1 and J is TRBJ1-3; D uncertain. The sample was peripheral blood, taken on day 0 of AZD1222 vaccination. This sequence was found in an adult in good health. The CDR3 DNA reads TGCGCCAGCAGCCAGACTACGCGGGACACCATATATTTT. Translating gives CASSQTTRDTIYF.